What follows are 26 T cell receptor beta chains derived from one specimen sequenced in a study of spatial heterogeneity in lung cancer. Specified time point: sample taken at primary tumor resection. TCRdb recomputed calls from the 5' RACE reads with MiXCR, one row per CDR3 protein. The profile shows roughly 23,000 distinct CDR3 sequences, about 4.3% of them singletons. Sequenced here: PBMCs, sampled at surgery. The receptor set was obtained from a male donor with early-stage non-small cell lung cancer.

This clonotype was counted at least ten times. V gene TRBV24-1 combines with J gene TRBJ2-3; a possible D gene is TRBD2 (6 bases). CDR1 KGHDR and CDR2 SFDVKD come from the germline V gene. The CDR3 is made up of 13 amino acids. Trimming stripped 7 bases from V and 2 bases from J, with 9 bases between. The CDR3 DNA sequence: TGTGCCACCAGGGGGACTTACACAGATACGCAGTATTTT. This sequence encodes CATRGTYTDTQYF.

This clonotype was detected many times. The J gene is TRBJ2-3, the V gene TRBV5-1, with TRBD2 matching over 10 bases. Germline V lookup: CDR1 SGHRS, CDR2 YFSETQ. V trimming: 4 bases; J trimming: 3 bases; junction bases outside the gene matches: 8. CDR3 length equals 16 residues. Here the CDR3 DNA reads TGCGCCAGCAGCCTGGGGGCTAGCGGGAGAACAGATACGCAGTATTTT. Translating it yields CASSLGASGRTDTQYF.

In this sample, this clonotype turned up many times. The rearrangement joins TRBV7-3 to TRBJ2-7, with D possibly being TRBD1 (5 bases). V was cut by 1 base and J by 1 base, with 11 bases left in between. The germline V gene encodes CDR1 SGHTA and CDR2 FQGTGA. This CDR3 comprises 15 residues. DNA of the CDR3: TGTGCCAGCAGCTTAAGTCCAGGGCCTTCCTACGAGCAGTACTTC. Its translation: CASSLSPGPSYEQYF.

At least ten counts were recorded for this clonotype. V is TRBV10-3 and J is TRBJ2-3; possible D gene TRBD2, 7 bases. The CDR3 runs 17 residues. V gave up 0 bases and J gave up 4 bases, with 17 bases separating them. Germline V lookup: CDR1 ENHRY, CDR2 SYGVKD. CDR3: CAISESGFGGQADTQYF. CDR3 DNA: TGTGCCATCAGTGAGTCAGGATTCGGGGGGCAGGCAGATACGCAGTATTTT.

This clonotype was observed at least ten times. This chain connects TRBV14 to TRBJ1-2; D possibly corresponds to TRBD1 (5 bases). Germline loops: CDR1 SGHDN, CDR2 FVKESK. The CDR3 is 13 amino acids. V lost 4 bases and J 2 bases, leaving 8 bases between the germline ends. The CDR3 DNA is TGTGCCAGCAGCCGGGACTTGAACTATGGCTACACCTTC. This encodes CASSRDLNYGYTF.

This clonotype occurred many times. The rearrangement joins TRBV6-2 or TRBV6-3 to TRBJ1-1, with D possibly matching TRBD1 (6 bases). The CDR3 has 13 residues. The germline V gene has CDR1 MNHEY and CDR2 SVGEGT. V was shortened by 10 bases and J by 4 bases, with 16 bases between the two germline ends. The CDR3 DNA sequence: TGTGCCACTGCTGCGTGGGGGCGCACTGAAGCTTTCTTT. Translating gives CATAAWGRTEAFF.

This clonotype was counted at least ten times. This chain joins TRBV7-9 and TRBJ2-5, with D perhaps matching TRBD1 (6 bases). This CDR3 contains 16 residues. V lost 6 bases, J lost 5 bases, and 22 bases lay in between. CDR1 SEHNR and CDR2 FQNEAQ come from the germline V gene (reference sequence). CDR3 amino acids: CASRPNIRTGLETQYF. CDR3 coding DNA: TGTGCCAGCAGGCCTAACATACGAACAGGGTTGGAGACCCAGTACTTC.

This clonotype was picked up many times. The rearrangement links TRBV10-3 to TRBJ1-2; D remains ambiguous. CDR3 size: 15 residues. Trimming removed 2 bases from V and 6 bases from J, with 16 bases in between. From germline, CDR1 is ENHRY and CDR2 SYGVKD. CDR3 coding DNA: TGTGCCATCAGTGAGGCGACAAAGGCATGGGATGGCTACACCTTC. Translating it yields CAISEATKAWDGYTF.

This clonotype has ten or more counts. The rearrangement joins TRBV20-1 to TRBJ2-5, with D perhaps being TRBD1 or TRBD2 (5 bases each). CDR3 length: 18 amino acids. Trimming shortened V by 1 base and J by 9 bases, and 30 bases separated the two germline ends. Germline V CDR1 and CDR2: DFQATT, SNEGSKA (reference sequence). The CDR3 DNA reads TGCAGTGCTAGAGCGACGGGCTCTAGCCCCACGAGGGGATGGCCCCAGTACTTC. It specifies CSARATGSSPTRGWPQYF.

Regarding this clonotype: A read error may explain this, as a much larger clone is one base away. The chain is built from TRBV20-1 and TRBJ2-7; TRBD2 aligns across 7 bases. Germline loops: CDR1 DFQATT, CDR2 SNEGSKA (reference sequence). CDR3 size: 15 residues. This CDR3 reads CSAPRGEGSSYEQHF. The DNA for the CDR3 is TGCAGTGCCCCTCGCGGGGAGGGTAGCTCCTACGAGCAGCACTTC.

The table lists this clonotype with many counts. The J gene is TRBJ2-1, the V gene TRBV3-1, with D tentatively TRBD2 (6 bases). The germline V and J ends were trimmed by 1 base and 4 bases, with 11 bases remaining between them. Germline CDR1 is LGHDT and CDR2 is YNNKEL (reference sequence). The length of the CDR3 is 15 residues. The CDR3 DNA sequence: TGTGCCAGCAGCCAAGGCTGGGGGAGGTACAATGAGCAGTTCTTC. Its translation is CASSQGWGRYNEQFF.

This clonotype was seen many times. The rearrangement links TRBV5-1 to TRBJ2-2; 7 bases map to TRBD2. Per the germline V gene, CDR1 is SGHRS and CDR2 is YFSETQ. The CDR3 has 17 residues. The junction had 14 bases not matched to a gene; V was cut back by 4 bases and J by 5 bases. The CDR3 nucleotides read TGCGCCAGCAGCGGGGGATTGGCTAGCGGAGGGACCGGGGAGCTGTTTTTT. Its translation: CASSGGLASGGTGELFF.

Ten or more counts support this clonotype. The rearrangement uses TRBV6-5 and TRBJ2-1, with 8 nucleotides matching TRBD1. Germline CDR1 is MNHEY and CDR2 is SVGAGI. V gave up 6 bases and J gave up 8 bases; unmatched junction bases: 12. The CDR3 consists of 15 residues. CDR3: CASSHRGTVLDEQFF. CDR3 nucleotide sequence: TGTGCCAGCAGCCACAGGGGGACGGTTTTAGATGAGCAGTTCTTC.

This clonotype was seen only a few times. The chain recombines TRBV5-8 with TRBJ2-1; D might be TRBD2 (5 bases). Looked up from germline, CDR1 is SGHTS and CDR2 is YDEGEE. Trimming shortened V by 4 bases and J by 0 bases, and 11 bases separated the two germline ends. The CDR3 length is 15 residues. CDR3 protein: CASSQSGYSYNEQFF. The CDR3 DNA reads as TGTGCCAGCAGCCAGAGCGGTTACTCCTACAATGAGCAGTTCTTC.

This clonotype appeared many times. The rearrangement uses TRBV4-1 and TRBJ1-1; D gene uncertain. From germline, CDR1 is MGHRA and CDR2 YSYEKL. This CDR3 has 17 residues. The V end was cut by 5 bases, the J end by 4 bases, with 23 bases between. In nucleotides, the CDR3 is TGCGCCAGCAGCATTACCCGGGAGTCGGGGAGAGTCACTGAAGCTTTCTTT. Translation gives CASSITRESGRVTEAFF.

Only a few counts were recorded for this clonotype. V gene TRBV5-4 combines with J gene TRBJ2-3; 7 positions agree with TRBD1. The CDR3 totals 15 residues. The germline gives CDR1 SGHNT, CDR2 YYREEE (reference sequence). J was trimmed by 2 bases and V by 1 base; bases with no gene match: 4. CDR3 nucleotides: TGTGCCAGCAGCTTGACAGGGGTTCTCACAGATACGCAGTATTTT. It codes for CASSLTGVLTDTQYF.

The chain uses TRBV20-1 and TRBJ1-2, with D maybe TRBD1 (6 bases). Germline lookup yields CDR1 DFQATT and CDR2 SNEGSKA (reference sequence). The CDR3 has 12 residues. With 6 bases removed from V and 7 bases from J, the gap between germline ends came to 15 bases. The CDR3 DNA reads as TGCAGTGCCGTCGGACAGTCCCCTGGCTACACCTTC. It is translated as CSAVGQSPGYTF.

This clonotype has ten or more counts. This chain links TRBV6-1 with TRBJ1-5; D ambiguous. The CDR3 loop spans 13 amino acids. CDR1 MNHNS and CDR2 SASEGT come from the germline V gene. Between the trimmed V and J ends, which lost 10 bases and 0 bases, there was a span of 10 bases. In DNA, the CDR3 is TGTGCCATCACAGATTATAGCAATCAGCCCCAGCATTTT. It specifies CAITDYSNQPQHF.

This clonotype was counted many times. V and J are TRBV15 and TRBJ1-6; D is uncertain. The CDR3 length is 13 residues. V was trimmed by 10 bases and J by 5 bases, leaving 12 bases between them. Germline assignment: CDR1 LNHNV and CDR2 YYDKDF (reference sequence). The CDR3 DNA reads as TGTGCCATCGGGCACCGTAATAATTCACCCCTCCACTTT. Translating gives CAIGHRNNSPLHF.

This clonotype was observed at least ten times. This sequence joins TRBV28 and TRBJ2-5; 12 bases fit TRBD2. CDR3 length: 16 residues. Germline CDR1 is MDHEN and CDR2 is SYDVKM. Trimming at V came to 7 bases and at J to 0 bases, leaving 6 bases not matched to a gene. The CDR3 sequence is CASTSRTSGNQETQYF. DNA for the CDR3: TGTGCCAGCACTTCTCGGACTAGCGGGAACCAAGAGACCCAGTACTTC.

This clonotype was counted many times. This chain links TRBV29-1 with TRBJ2-1; 7 bases line up with TRBD2. Germline values: CDR1 SQVTM, CDR2 ANQGSEA. The CDR3 extends over 13 amino acids. V shed 4 bases and J 5 bases; nucleotides not matched to a gene: 5. CDR3 nucleotides: TGCAGCGTTGGGCCTAGCGGAAACAATGAGCAGTTCTTC. Translated: CSVGPSGNNEQFF.

As to this clonotype: One junction end disagrees with the germline gene, perhaps due to a read error. The CDR3 sequence: CASNEGTGYSPLHF. CDR3 nucleotides: TGTGCCAGCAATGAAGGGACAGGGTATTCACCCCTCCACTTT. The chain combines TRBV2 with TRBJ1-6, with TRBD1 identical over 9 bases. The V gene's germline CDR1 is SNHLY and CDR2 FYNNEI. The CDR3 contains 14 residues.

The chain combines TRBV6-5 with TRBJ1-1; D gene uncertain. Germline CDR1 and CDR2: MNHEY and SVGAGI. Trimming removed 0 bases from V and 0 bases from J, with 8 bases in between. The CDR3 has 15 residues. The CDR3 loop reads CASSYSDTLNTEAFF. Written as DNA, the CDR3 is TGTGCCAGCAGTTACTCTGACACCTTGAACACTGAAGCTTTCTTT.

This clonotype was recorded many times. The chain carries TRBV6-5 and TRBJ2-2, with D maybe TRBD2 (6 bases). This CDR3 is built from 13 residues. Trimming pared 6 bases from V and 6 bases from J, leaving 11 bases between. CDR1 is MNHEY, CDR2 SVGAGI, per germline. The CDR3 spells CASSPGRAGELFF. The DNA of the CDR3 is TGTGCCAGCAGCCCCGGGAGAGCCGGGGAGCTGTTTTTT.

Sample share makes this clonotype medium-sized (0.01 to 0.1%). The rearrangement uses TRBV25-1 and TRBJ1-5; 7 nucleotides agree with TRBD1. Germline CDR1 reads MGHDK; CDR2 reads SYGVNS. This CDR3 has 13 amino acids. The trim removed 8 bases at V and 2 bases at J, leaving 3 bases unmatched. DNA for the CDR3: TGTGCCAGCCGCGGACAGGGCAATCAGCCCCAGCATTTT. It translates to CASRGQGNQPQHF.

This clonotype was observed many times. The J gene is TRBJ2-5, the V gene TRBV20-1; 8 bases map to TRBD2. The CDR3 contains 14 residues. In germline, CDR1 is DFQATT, CDR2 SNEGSKA (reference sequence). V was pared by 2 bases and J by 2 bases, with 4 bases of the junction left unmatched. CDR3 in DNA: TGCAGTGCTAGACCGGGGGGGCGTCAAGAGACCCAGTACTTC. Its translation: CSARPGGRQETQYF.